This T cell receptor beta chain originates from a study of T cells in Graves' hyperthyroidism and ophthalmopathy. Amplification targeted TCR beta CDR3 regions from RNA transcripts. The TCR CDR3 first-round RT-PCR relied on the HTBI primer set. TCRdb re-called the multiplex PCR reads through MiXCR, storing one row per CDR3 protein. The top ten hold around 3.3% of the sample, which has hundreds of thousands of distinct CDR3 sequences, roughly 15% seen once. V was clipped by 4 bases and J by 5 bases, with 26 bases between them. CDR1 and CDR2 (germline): SGHVS, FQNEAQ. The CDR3 extends over 18 amino acids. Those patients with uncontrolled infection, other autoimmune disease, pregnancy or lactation were excluded. Fresh peripheral blood, approximately 10 ml, yielded the PBMCs. Ten or more counts support this clonotype. Its antigen is currently unknown. The study's findings and limits: Before onset, by a median of 6.5 months, the model predicted ophthalmopathy. Researchers found most expanded thyroid clonotypes above 0.001 in blood as well.

The TCR originated in a woman aged 35 to 49 with Graves' ophthalmopathy. The sequenced material came from blood. This chain links TRBV7-8 with TRBJ2-5; perhaps TRBD1 as D (6 bases). The CDR3 nucleotides are TGTGCCAGCAGCTCTAGGAGCAGGGACAAGGGATTCCGGGAGACCCAGTACTTC. It codes for CASSSRSRDKGFRETQYF.